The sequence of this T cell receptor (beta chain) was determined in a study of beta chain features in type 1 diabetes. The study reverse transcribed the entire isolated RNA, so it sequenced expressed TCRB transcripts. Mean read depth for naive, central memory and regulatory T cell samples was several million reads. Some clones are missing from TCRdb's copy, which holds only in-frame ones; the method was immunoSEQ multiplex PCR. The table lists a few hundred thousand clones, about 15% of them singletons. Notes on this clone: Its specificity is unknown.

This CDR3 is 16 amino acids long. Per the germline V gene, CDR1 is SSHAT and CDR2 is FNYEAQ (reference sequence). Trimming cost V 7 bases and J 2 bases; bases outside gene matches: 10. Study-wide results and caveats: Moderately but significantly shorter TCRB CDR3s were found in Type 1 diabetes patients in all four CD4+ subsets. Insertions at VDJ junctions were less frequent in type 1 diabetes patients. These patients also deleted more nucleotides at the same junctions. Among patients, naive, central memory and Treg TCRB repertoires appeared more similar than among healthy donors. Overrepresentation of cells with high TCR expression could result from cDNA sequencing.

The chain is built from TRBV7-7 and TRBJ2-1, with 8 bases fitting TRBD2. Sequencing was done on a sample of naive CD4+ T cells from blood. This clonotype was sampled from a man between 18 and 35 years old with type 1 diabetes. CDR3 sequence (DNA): TGTGCCAGCACCCCCGGAGCGGGGGACCCCTACAATGAGCAGTTCTTC. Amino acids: CASTPGAGDPYNEQFF.